This TCR delta chain was sequenced in a study of Vδ1+ human thymocytes. Study-wide results and limits: Donors shared many TRG clonotypes but few TRD clonotypes. Unlike peripheral blood Vdelta1+ controls, thymic delta-chain sequences included 15% to 25% Vdelta2 and few Vdelta3. Highly polyclonal TRG and TRD repertoires with Gaussian CDR3 length distributions appeared in thymus.

The template was reverse-transcribed extracted RNA. The CDR3 regions were amplified by multiplex PCR from V-gene primers to a constant-region primer. TCRdb re-called clones from the multiplex PCR reads via CATT. The sample has tens of thousands of delta-chain clones; around 7.4% are singletons. Deletions cut 5 bases from V and 7 bases from J, with 41 bases between. The CDR3 covers 22 residues. CDR1 is TSWWSYY, CDR2 QGS, per germline. Thymocytes were sorted as CD3+ TCRVdelta1+ TCRVdelta2- after alphabeta T cell depletion. Purity of the sorted Vdelta1+ thymocytes ranged from about 98% to 99.6%. As for this clone: The antigen remains undetermined.

The receptor was derived from a child younger than two who had congenital heart surgery. Material for sequencing was Vdelta1+ gamma-delta thymocytes from the thymus. Subset denoted: FACS-sorted CD3+ TCRalphabeta- TCRVdelta1+ TCRVdelta2- thymocytes. The genes are TRDV1 and TRDJ1; D might be TRDD3 (10 bases). CDR3 bases: TGTGCTCTTGGGACCCCGAGCGGGCCCCTTCCTACGTGGGGGATACTCCCCGGTAAACTCATCTTT. Translation: CALGTPSGPLPTWGILPGKLIF.